The source of this T cell receptor beta chain is a study of T cell responses to AZD1222 COVID-19 vaccine listed by TCRdb under 2021. Describing the broader study: Because spike-specific TCR depth and breadth did not differ between the two schedules, AZD1222 recipients who got a second dose at roughly 4 weeks were pooled with those who got a second dose at roughly 12 weeks. A total of 240 or so trial participants underwent TCR sequencing, of whom some 200 had received two doses of AZD1222 and approximately 25 had received two doses of the MenACWY control vaccine. Trial participants were enrolled by age into 18-55, 56-69 and 70-plus year subgroups, with about 150, 27 and 61 TCR-sequenced participants respectively. What the work shows at the level of the full study, not this receptor alone: Because no samples from the day 14 peak response were available, repertoires could be characterized only after the peak T cell response. After two AZD1222 doses, spike-specific TCR breadth and depth were significantly higher than at day 0 and than in MenACWY recipients. Reportedly, almost half of the unique spike-specific TCRs recognized epitopes lying outside the regions that are mutated in the B.1.351 and B.1.1.7 variants. The 56-69-year group was small, and its depth increase did not reach significance, likely because of low power. Participants were mostly white British and included more females than males, and it was suggested by the authors that clonal diversity may have been underestimated. Conclusions about previously exposed vaccinees are limited, since just a handful of AZD1222 recipients were seropositive for SARS-CoV-2 at baseline. The whole spike protein was spanned by vaccine-associated CD4 TCRs, and dominant responses were seen in regions 160-218 and 743-854.

The CDR3 regions of human TCRbeta chains were subjected to immunosequencing. For the original study's pipeline: TCRs in the repertoires were matched against a reference library of SARS-CoV-2-specific TCRs that had been generated with the MIRA antigen-specificity platform. Breadth was defined as the fraction of unique TCRs that were SARS-CoV-2-associated. Depth was defined as the fraction of total T cells that were SARS-CoV-2-associated. Using the MIRA data, every spike-specific TCR was mapped to the spike region that the TCR reacted to and assigned to either a CD4 or a CD8 class. Log10-transformed breadth and depth values were compared by one-way ANOVA with Sidak's multiple comparisons tests. TCRdb limited this immuneACCESS table to in-frame rearrangements with V and J called. A share of clones is missing; checked studies link under half to unresolved V genes, and the rest is unexplained. The DNA gave D and trimming, while V, J and clone size come from that table. A total of about 120,000 clones appear in this sample, 80% to 90% of them only once. Roughly 2.6% of the sample is taken by the ten largest.

V and J are trimmed by 0 bases and 4 bases, and the gene matches miss 8 bases of the junction. The CDR3 runs 17 amino acids, cysteine and phenylalanine included. Only the CDR3 DNA is retained, 51 bases long and in frame from the first base. A note on this clone: Its specific antigen is unknown. No clone much larger than this one lies a single base away; base qualities are absent.

The sample's time point label is to be understood as: baseline before first vaccination. The vaccinee samples were drawn from two UK trials, COV001 and COV002, one of which was a single-blind randomized controlled phase 2/3 trial testing AZD1222 (ChAdOx1 nCoV-19) in healthy adults. For TCRbeta chain sequencing, PBMC samples were collected from trial participants at day 0 and at day 28 after the second dose. This sample comprised peripheral blood, obtained on day 0 of AZD1222 vaccination. The TCR sequence derives from an adult in good health. The rearranged segments are TRBV23-1 and TRBJ2-1, and TRBD2 aligns with 8 junction nucleotides. TRBV23-1 belongs to the ORF category, with a function that is uncertain. The bases read TGCGCCAGCAGTCAATCGGGCGGGACTAGTGCGTACAATGAGCAGTTCTTC. This codes for CASSQSGGTSAYNEQFF.